The 17 T cell receptor beta chains below all came from one sample that was sequenced in a study of shared clonotypes between healthy human individuals (dated by TCRdb to the early 2020s). The library was obtained by the immunoSEQ multiplex PCR assay. The immuneACCESS repertoire file appears here via TCRdb, limited to in-frame rearrangements. These files lack a portion of the clones; in checked studies, under half of the deficit traces to unresolved V genes, and the cause of the others is not known. Present in this sample are under 1,100,000 clones, more than 75% of which were seen just once. Roughly 0.55% of the sample lies in the top ten. Sequencing was done on a sample of memory CD4+ T cells from PBMCs. Reading the label with the study, this specimen's cell subset or site is: CD45RA-negative fraction. The receptor set was obtained from a man younger than 35 in good health. Some clones in this sample may be carry-over from other donors' samples.

The genes are TRBV18 and TRBJ2-1; D gene unclear. V gave up 4 bases and J gave up 6 bases, with 10 bases separating them. The CDR3 extends over 13 amino acids. CDR1 is KGHSH and CDR2 is LQKENI in the germline V gene. The CDR3 nucleotides are TGTGCCAGCTCACTCGGGCAGGCCAATGAGCAGTTCTTC. Protein: CASSLGQANEQFF.

Regarding this clone: At one end, the junction sequence differs from germline, possibly due to a read error. The chain couples TRBV7-3 to TRBJ2-1; 8 nucleotides match TRBD1. Germline CDR1 is SGHTA and CDR2 is FQGTGA. This CDR3 has 15 amino acids. This CDR3 is CASSRTGSSYNGQFF. As DNA, the CDR3 is TGTGCCAGCAGCCGGACAGGGAGCTCCTACAATGGGCAGTTCTTC. The variable domain in full, completed from reference TRBV7-3 and TRBJ2-1, reads GAGVSQTPSNKVTEKGKYVELRCDPISGHTALYWYRQSLGQGPEFLIYFQGTGAADDSGLPNDRFFAVRPEGSVSTLKIQRTERGDSAVYLCASSRTGSSYNGQFFGPGTRLTVL.

The chain couples TRBV5-1 to TRBJ2-7; maybe TRBD2 (5 bases). Germline-derived CDR1 and CDR2 are SGHRS and YFSETQ. The CDR3 is 16 amino acids. The V end lost 0 bases, the J end lost 0 bases, and 13 bases lay between the germline ends. CDR3 nucleotide sequence: TGCGCCAGCAGCTTGGGTCCCTCGGGAAGCTCCTACGAGCAGTACTTC. Its translation: CASSLGPSGSSYEQYF.

On this clone: Other nucleotide sequences from this sample produce the same CDR3. This chain links TRBV5-1 with TRBJ2-7; TRBD1 agrees at 7 bases. The CDR3 consists of 14 residues. Trimming cost V 4 bases and J 1 base; bases outside gene matches: 5. The germline CDR1 and CDR2 sequences are SGHRS and YFSETQ. CDR3 loop: CASSPGTASYEQYF. The CDR3 DNA follows: TGCGCCAGCAGCCCCGGGACAGCGTCCTACGAGCAGTACTTC.

This clone was seen once. The CDR3 DNA reads as TGTGCCAGCAGCTTAGTCCGCGCTACCTACGAGCAGTACTTC. Translated: CASSLVRATYEQYF. This sequence joins TRBV7-2 and TRBJ2-7; D is ambiguous. The germline gives CDR1 SGHTA, CDR2 FQGNSA. V lost 1 base to trimming and J lost 2 bases, with 9 bases between them. The CDR3 has 14 residues.

Points on this clone: A read error is the likely source, as a far larger clone sits one nucleotide away. The rearrangement links TRBV7-9 to TRBJ1-1; no definite D call. The V end lost 11 bases, the J end lost 7 bases, and 11 bases lay between the germline ends. Germline CDR1 and CDR2: SEHNR and FQNEAQ (reference sequence). This CDR3 spans 10 amino acids. The CDR3 nucleotides read TGTGCCGTAGGAGGACTTGAAGCTTTCTTT. It specifies CAVGGLEAFF.

This chain links TRBV11-2 with TRBJ2-1; weak D call: TRBD2 (5 bases). CDR3 length: 16 residues. CDR1 is SGHAT, CDR2 FQNNGV, per germline. V lost 3 bases and J lost 6, with 18 bases in between. The CDR3 region has the DNA TGTGCCAGCAGCTTGATGATGTGGGAGCCCCGCAATGAGCAGTTCTTC. Encoded protein: CASSLMMWEPRNEQFF.

The sample holds a few counts of this clone. Other DNA sequences in this specimen translate into the identical CDR3. The chain combines TRBV12-5 with TRBJ1-1; D is possibly TRBD1 (5 bases). Trimming took off 5 bases at V and 5 bases at J, with 12 bases between the two ends. The CDR3 loop spans 13 amino acids. The germline gives CDR1 LGHNT, CDR2 FRNRAP. The CDR3 DNA reads as TGTGCTAGTGGTCTGGAAGAGGGGACTGAAGCTTTCTTT. Protein product: CASGLEEGTEAFF.

This sequence joins TRBV7-2 and TRBJ2-2, with 8 positions matching TRBD2. V trimming: 1 base; J trimming: 4 bases; junction bases outside the gene matches: 5. Germline CDR1 is SGHTA and CDR2 is FQGNSA. The CDR3 covers 16 residues. Here the CDR3 reads CASSLGALAVTGELFF. In DNA form, the CDR3 reads TGTGCCAGCAGCTTAGGGGCACTAGCGGTCACCGGGGAGCTGTTTTTT.

A word on this clone: Different DNA sequences within this sample yield the same CDR3. The chain couples TRBV6-5 to TRBJ2-1; 7 bases are shared with TRBD2. V was clipped by 0 bases and J by 2 bases; unmatched bases: 1. Germline V gives CDR1 MNHEY, CDR2 SVGAGI. The CDR3 has 15 residues. The CDR3 DNA is TGTGCCAGCAGTTACTCAGCGGGAACCTACAATGAGCAGTTCTTC. This encodes CASSYSAGTYNEQFF.

This chain's CDR3 is CASSLSQGLHEQYF. CDR3 nucleotides: TGTGCCAGCAGTTTATCGCAGGGTTTACACGAGCAGTACTTC. The genes are TRBV28 and TRBJ2-7, with a weak D call TRBD1 (5 bases). CDR3 length: 14 amino acids. Trimming left V 1 base short and J 5 bases short, with 12 bases between. In germline, CDR1 is MDHEN, CDR2 SYDVKM.

This clone was seen a single time. The chain is built from TRBV7-2 and TRBJ2-7, with D possibly being TRBD2 (6 bases). CDR1 SGHTA and CDR2 FQGNSA come from the germline V gene. V lost 5 bases to trimming and J lost 4 bases, with 12 bases between them. The CDR3 is 13 residues long. CDR3 loop: CASSRLEWYEQYF. As DNA, the CDR3 is TGTGCCAGCAGCAGACTAGAGTGGTACGAGCAGTACTTC.

J is TRBJ1-1 and V is TRBV5-1; weak D call: TRBD1 (5 bases). V gave up 0 bases and J gave up 1 base, with 10 bases separating them. Germline-derived CDR1 and CDR2 are SGHRS and YFSETQ. The CDR3 is made up of 15 amino acids. CDR3 loop: CASSLGPGANTEAFF. The CDR3 DNA is TGCGCCAGCAGCTTGGGCCCCGGGGCGAACACTGAAGCTTTCTTT.

Worth noting for this clone: This CDR3 is also generated by other DNA sequences in the sample. The gene calls are TRBV5-1 and TRBJ2-1; D not certain. Germline V CDR1 and CDR2: SGHRS, YFSETQ. Trimming removed 0 bases from V and 2 bases from J, with 12 bases in between. This CDR3 has 16 residues. The CDR3 sequence: CASSLAGSGTYNEQFF. The CDR3 DNA is TGCGCCAGCAGCTTGGCCGGGTCTGGAACCTACAATGAGCAGTTCTTC.

In nucleotides, the CDR3 is TGCAGCGTTGCCGCTGGAAACTATGGCTACACCTTC. Translation: CSVAAGNYGYTF. This chain uses TRBV29-1 with TRBJ1-2; no firm D call. This CDR3 region has 12 residues. V dropped 4 bases and J dropped 2 bases, with 8 bases sitting between them. Germline-derived CDR1 and CDR2 are SQVTM and ANQGSEA. Together with reference TRBV29-1 and TRBJ1-2, the CDR3 gives the full variable domain: SAVISQKPSRDICQRGTSLTIQCQVDSQVTMMFWYRQQPGQSLTLIATANQGSEATYESGFVIDKFPISRPNLTFSTLTVSNMSPEDSSIYLCSVAAGNYGYTFGSGTRLTVV.

V usage is TRBV25-1 and J usage is TRBJ1-6, with 7 bases that match TRBD1. This CDR3 is 14 amino acids long. Per germline, CDR1 MGHDK and CDR2 SYGVNS. J lost 10 bases, V lost 7 bases, and 10 bases had no gene match. The CDR3 DNA follows: TGTGCCAGCACCAATAACCCAGGGGGGTCACCCCTCCACTTT. Amino acids: CASTNNPGGSPLHF.

The genes are TRBV7-9 and TRBJ2-3, with a possible D match to TRBD2 (5 bases). Trimming removed 4 bases from V and 7 bases from J, with 18 bases in between. The CDR3 has 15 amino acids. The germline gives CDR1 SEHNR, CDR2 FQNEAQ (reference sequence). In DNA, the CDR3 is TGTGCCAGCAGCTACGGGGTAGGGATCGACTATACGCAGTATTTT. Translation gives CASSYGVGIDYTQYF. The full variable domain, with the rest looked up from reference TRBV7-9 and TRBJ2-3, is DTGVSQNPRHKITKRGQNVTFRCDPISEHNRLYWYRQTLGQGPEFLTYFQNEAQLEKSRLLSDRFSAERPKGSFSTLEIQRTEQGDSAMYLCASSYGVGIDYTQYFGPGTRLTVL.